What follows are 2 T cell receptor beta chains derived from one specimen sequenced in a study of CD8 T cells in ankylosing spondylitis. TCRdb analysed the 5' RACE reads with MiXCR anew, one entry per CDR3 protein. The data hold around 100,000 distinct CDR3 sequences, with around 24% observed a single time. Material: synovial fluid, either unsorted or a sorted T cell fraction (not recorded which). The origin of the receptors is a male donor with ankylosing spondylitis.

In its sample, this clonotype was seen many times. The gene calls are TRBV5-1 and TRBJ2-1; 8 bases match TRBD1. Germline V gives CDR1 SGHRS, CDR2 YFSETQ. This CDR3 has 13 amino acids. V lost 4 bases to trimming and J lost 12 bases; unmatched junction nucleotides: 9. CDR3 region: CASSTTPGTGQFF. The CDR3 DNA follows: TGCGCCAGCAGCACAACCCCCGGGACAGGGCAGTTCTTC.

This clonotype was seen more than once but under ten times. This sequence joins TRBV6-1 and TRBJ2-5; 9 nucleotides align to TRBD1. Germline V gene lookup returns CDR1 MNHNS and CDR2 SASEGT. V shed 5 bases, J shed 5 bases, and the junction held 6 bases outside the gene matches. The CDR3 has 14 amino acids. The chain's CDR3 is CASSQRDRVETQYF. CDR3 bases: TGTGCCAGCAGTCAGCGGGACAGGGTGGAGACCCAGTACTTC.